The subject of this entry is one TCR beta chain. Sequenced by immunoSEQ multiplex PCR; TCRdb stores in-frame clones only, minus some. The profile covers about 100,000 clones, with roughly 92% appearing a single time and roughly 5.6% taken by the ten largest. This sample is part of a study of blood T cell repertoires in COVID-19. The sequence derives from a man aged 45 to 65 with active COVID-19. The sequenced sample consisted of peripheral blood.

CDR3: CATETSGTSGRSYNEQFF. CDR3 DNA: TGTGCCACAGAGACTTCCGGGACTAGCGGGAGATCCTACAATGAGCAGTTCTTC. The J gene is TRBJ2-1, the V gene TRBV15, with TRBD2 matching over 14 bases. Germline V gives CDR1 LNHNV, CDR2 YYDKDF (reference sequence). The CDR3 covers 18 residues. With 9 bases clipped from V and 1 base from J, the junction kept 11 bases outside the gene matches.